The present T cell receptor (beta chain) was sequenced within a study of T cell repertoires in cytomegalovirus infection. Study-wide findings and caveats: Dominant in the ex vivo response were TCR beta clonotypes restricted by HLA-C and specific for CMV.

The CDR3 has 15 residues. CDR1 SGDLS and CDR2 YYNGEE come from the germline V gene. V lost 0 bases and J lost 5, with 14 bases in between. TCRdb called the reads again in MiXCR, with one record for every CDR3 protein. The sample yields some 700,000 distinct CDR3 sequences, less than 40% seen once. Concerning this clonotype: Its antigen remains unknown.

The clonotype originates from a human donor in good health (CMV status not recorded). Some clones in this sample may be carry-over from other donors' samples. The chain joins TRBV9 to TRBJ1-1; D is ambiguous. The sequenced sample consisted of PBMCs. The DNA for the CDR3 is TGTGCCAGCAGCGTAGCCCCAGCGGATGGGACTGAAGCTTTCTTT. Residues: CASSVAPADGTEAFF. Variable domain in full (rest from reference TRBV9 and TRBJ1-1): DSGVTQTPKHLITATGQRVTLRCSPRSGDLSVYWYQQSLDQGLQFLIQYYNGEERAKGNILERFSAQQFPDLHSELNLSSLELGDSALYFCASSVAPADGTEAFFGQGTRLTVV.